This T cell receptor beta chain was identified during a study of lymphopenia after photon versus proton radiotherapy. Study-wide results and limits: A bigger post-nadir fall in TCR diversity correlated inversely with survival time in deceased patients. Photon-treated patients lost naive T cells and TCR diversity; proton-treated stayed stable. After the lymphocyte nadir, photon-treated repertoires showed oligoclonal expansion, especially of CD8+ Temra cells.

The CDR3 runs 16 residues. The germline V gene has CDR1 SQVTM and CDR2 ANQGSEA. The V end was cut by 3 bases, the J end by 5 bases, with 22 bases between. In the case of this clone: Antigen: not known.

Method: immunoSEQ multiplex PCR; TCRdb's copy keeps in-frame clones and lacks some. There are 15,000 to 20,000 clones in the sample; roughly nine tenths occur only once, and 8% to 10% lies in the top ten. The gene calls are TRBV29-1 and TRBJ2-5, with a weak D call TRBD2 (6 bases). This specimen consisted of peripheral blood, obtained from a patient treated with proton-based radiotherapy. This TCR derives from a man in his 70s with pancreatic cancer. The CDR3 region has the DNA TGCAGCGTTGAGATTCCTACGACGGGGAGGCCGGAGACCCAGTACTTC. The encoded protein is CSVEIPTTGRPETQYF.